One and the same sample provided the 15 T cell receptor beta chains below, sequenced in a study of blood T cell repertoires in COVID-19. The data were produced by immunoSEQ multiplex PCR, yet TCRdb's version contains in-frame clones alone and is incomplete. The sample carries about 360,000 clones, more than 85% recorded once. Sequenced sample: peripheral blood. The receptors were sampled from a human donor in a cohort sampled during active COVID-19.

The V gene is TRBV11-2, the J gene TRBJ1-5; weak D call: TRBD1 (5 bases). Germline V gene data show CDR1 as SGHAT and CDR2 as FQNNGV. The CDR3 runs to 16 residues. V was shortened by 0 bases and J by 2 bases, with 11 bases between the two germline ends. This CDR3 reads CASSLDFGGGNQPQHF. CDR3 DNA: TGTGCCAGCAGCTTAGATTTCGGAGGGGGCAATCAGCCCCAGCATTTT.

CDR3 amino acids: CASSLLGGVETQYF. For the CDR3, the DNA is TGTGCCAGCAGTCTACTCGGGGGGGTGGAGACCCAGTACTTC. The chain carries TRBV7-3 and TRBJ2-5, with TRBD2 matching 8 bases. Germline V gives CDR1 SGHTA, CDR2 FQGTGA. Trimming cost V 6 bases and J 5 bases; bases outside gene matches: 8. The CDR3 length is 14 residues.

The chain couples TRBV5-1 to TRBJ2-3; tentative D call: TRBD1 (5 bases). The germline CDR1 and CDR2 sequences are SGHRS and YFSETQ. The CDR3 totals 15 residues. Trimming removed 6 bases from V and 3 bases from J, with 17 bases in between. CDR3 loop: CASTNTGSRTDTQYF. CDR3 DNA: TGCGCCAGCACCAATACAGGAAGTAGAACAGATACGCAGTATTTT.

The J gene is TRBJ2-1, the V gene TRBV7-9, with 15 bases identical to TRBD2. The length of the CDR3 is 18 residues. CDR1 and CDR2 (germline): SEHNR, FQNEAQ (reference sequence). J lost 3 bases, V lost 5 bases, and 8 bases had no gene match. CDR3 DNA: TGTGCCAGCAGCAGGACTAGCGGGAGGGCCATCGTCTACAATGAGCAGTTCTTC. Translating gives CASSRTSGRAIVYNEQFF. The variable domain in full, completed from reference TRBV7-9 and TRBJ2-1, reads DTGVSQNPRHKITKRGQNVTFRCDPISEHNRLYWYRQTLGQGPEFLTYFQNEAQLEKSRLLSDRFSAERPKGSFSTLEIQRTEQGDSAMYLCASSRTSGRAIVYNEQFFGPGTRLTVL.

The CDR3 nucleotides are TGTGCCAGCAGCTTATCGCCGGACAGGGTGGAGTATGGCTACACCTTC. It encodes CASSLSPDRVEYGYTF. V gene TRBV7-2 combines with J gene TRBJ1-2; 8 nucleotides line up with TRBD1. Germline trimming cut 2 bases from V and 5 bases from J; bases unmatched to any gene: 10. Germline CDR1 reads SGHTA; CDR2 reads FQGNSA. The CDR3 length is 16 residues.

The CDR3 bases are TGTGCCAGCAGTGTTGCCGGGACAAATTACGGGGAGCTGTTTTTT. It yields the protein CASSVAGTNYGELFF. This chain uses TRBV2 with TRBJ2-2, with D maybe TRBD1 (6 bases). The CDR3 is 15 residues long. Germline CDR1 and CDR2: SNHLY and FYNNEI. The germline V and J ends were trimmed by 4 bases and 7 bases, with 16 bases remaining between them.

The J gene is TRBJ2-2, the V gene TRBV5-4; 12 bases line up with TRBD2. There are 15 residues in the CDR3. With 5 bases clipped from V and 1 base from J, the junction kept 0 bases outside the gene matches. Germline CDR1 reads SGHNT; CDR2 reads YYREEE (reference sequence). The CDR3 DNA sequence: TGTGCCAGCAGACTAGCGGGAGGGAACACCGGGGAGCTGTTTTTT. This sequence encodes CASRLAGGNTGELFF.

In this sample, this clone turned up a few times. This chain joins TRBV5-4 and TRBJ1-3; 9 bases align to TRBD1. Germline CDR1 SGHNT, CDR2 YYREEE (reference sequence). The CDR3 contains 18 residues. V lost 4 bases, J lost 1 base, and 12 bases stayed unmatched. This chain's CDR3 is CASSPGQDRGFSGNTIYF. The DNA of the CDR3 is TGTGCCAGCAGCCCCGGCCAGGACAGGGGATTTTCTGGAAACACCATATATTTT.

This chain connects TRBV27 to TRBJ1-1, with D tentatively TRBD1 (5 bases). In germline, CDR1 is MNHEY, CDR2 SMNVEV (reference sequence). V lost 2 bases to trimming and J lost 4 bases, with 11 bases between them. This CDR3 has 14 residues. This chain's CDR3 is CASSLAGGGTEAFF. CDR3 nucleotide sequence: TGTGCCAGCAGTTTAGCGGGGGGGGGCACTGAAGCTTTCTTT.

This clone was detected only a few times. The chain links TRBV7-6 to TRBJ1-4; a possible D gene is TRBD1 (6 bases). Trimming took off 6 bases at V and 7 bases at J, with 12 bases between the two ends. Per the germline V gene, CDR1 is SGHVS and CDR2 is FNYEAQ. This CDR3 is 13 amino acids long. The DNA for the CDR3 is TGTGCCAGCAGAAACACAGGGAGTGAAAAACTGTTTTTT. The encoded protein is CASRNTGSEKLFF. The full variable domain, completed using reference TRBV7-6 and TRBJ1-4, is GAGVSQSPRYKVTKRGQDVALRCDPISGHVSLYWYRQALGQGPEFLTYFNYEAQQDKSGLPNDRFSAERPEGSISTLTIQRTEQRDSAMYRCASRNTGSEKLFFGSGTQLSVL.

V gene TRBV6-5 combines with J gene TRBJ1-4; D not certain. The CDR3 runs to 12 residues. Germline assignment: CDR1 MNHEY and CDR2 SVGAGI. Trimming removed 6 bases at V and 7 bases at J, with 9 bases between. CDR3 in amino acids: CASSRSGEKLFF. CDR3 DNA: TGTGCCAGCAGCCGATCCGGTGAAAAACTGTTTTTT.

The chain couples TRBV6-5 to TRBJ2-5, with TRBD2 matching 11 bases. The length of the CDR3 is 15 residues. Germline lookup yields CDR1 MNHEY and CDR2 SVGAGI. V was clipped by 6 bases and J by 5 bases; unmatched bases: 8. CDR3 residues: CASSRSGLAVETQYF. DNA of the CDR3: TGTGCCAGCAGCCGATCGGGACTAGCGGTGGAGACCCAGTACTTC.

The chain uses TRBV3-1 (or the pseudogene TRBV3-2) and TRBJ2-1; 7 nucleotides match TRBD1. The germline V gene has CDR1 LGHDT and CDR2 YNNKEL (reference sequence). Trimming took 8 bases from V and 4 from J; bases not matched to a gene: 11. This CDR3 has 15 residues. As DNA, the CDR3 is TGTGCCAGCTCCCCGCCACAGGGGCGTTACAATGAGCAGTTCTTC. Encoded protein: CASSPPQGRYNEQFF.

The V call is TRBV5-1, the J call TRBJ2-1; 10 bases line up with TRBD2. The CDR3 extends over 17 amino acids. Germline loops: CDR1 SGHRS, CDR2 YFSETQ. V lost 0 bases, J lost 1 base, and 4 bases stayed unmatched. The CDR3 DNA follows: TGCGCCAGCAGCTTGGGGGTTAGCGGGAGGTCCTACAATGAGCAGTTCTTC. Its protein is CASSLGVSGRSYNEQFF.

The chain has TRBV28 and TRBJ1-1; 9 bases match TRBD1. Trimming took 3 bases from V and 0 from J; bases not matched to a gene: 2. This CDR3 spans 15 amino acids. Germline CDR1 MDHEN, CDR2 SYDVKM. CDR3 nucleotides: TGTGCCAGCAGTTTTTGGACAGGGGTGAACACTGAAGCTTTCTTT. As protein: CASSFWTGVNTEAFF.